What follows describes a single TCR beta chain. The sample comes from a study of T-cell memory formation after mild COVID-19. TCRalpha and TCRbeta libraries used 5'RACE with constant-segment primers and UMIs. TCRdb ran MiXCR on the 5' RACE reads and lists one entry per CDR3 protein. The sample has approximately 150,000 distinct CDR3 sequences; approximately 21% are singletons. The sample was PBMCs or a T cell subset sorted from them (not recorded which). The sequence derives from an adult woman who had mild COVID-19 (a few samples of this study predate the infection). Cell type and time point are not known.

The CDR3 DNA sequence: TGTGCCAGCAGTTCGGGACAGGGGACGGCTTTCTTT. This codes for CASSSGQGTAFF. The chain couples TRBV12-3 or TRBV12-4 to TRBJ1-1; TRBD1 matches 10 bases. Trimming cost V 4 bases and J 11 bases; bases outside gene matches: 4. The CDR3 is made up of 12 amino acids.